This T cell receptor (beta chain) was profiled in a study of identical twins. Findings of the study overall: Partly confounded zero-insertion analyses could result from invariant MAIT and iNKT cells.

TCRdb used MiXCR to reprocess the 5' RACE reads, holding one entry per CDR3 protein. The sample includes about 530,000 distinct CDR3 sequences, 20% to 25% of them seen just once. The germline gives CDR1 DFQATT, CDR2 SNEGSKA (reference sequence). Trimming took 4 bases from V and 7 from J; bases not matched to a gene: 11. The CDR3 length is 15 residues. Only a few counts were recorded for this clonotype. What it binds is unknown. These data are also associated with another study on yellow fever vaccine responses in identical twins.

The chain couples TRBV20-1 to TRBJ2-1; 9 bases map to TRBD1. The sample comprised CD4+ T cells sorted from blood. This receptor was obtained from a woman aged 18-29 years in good health. DNA for the CDR3: TGCAGTGCTATAGACAGGGGGTTATCCCTGAATGAGCAGTTCTTC. It translates to CSAIDRGLSLNEQFF.